This T cell receptor beta chain was recorded in a study of blood T cell repertoires in COVID-19 (dated by TCRdb to the early 2020s). In the study overall: Samples covering the acute and convalescent phases of COVID-19 were provided by collaborators in the United States, Italy and Spain. The prospective study material was composed of cDNA or gDNA derived from T cells, B-cell-depleted T cells, or PBMCs. Deeply sampled blood TCRbeta repertoires from subjects exposed to, actively infected with, or recovered from COVID-19 were included in the dataset. The repertoires were made available in a free public database intended to serve as a resource for research on the immune response to SARS-CoV-2. Samples came from the ongoing ImmuneRACE study (first 160 participants) plus 1,254 subjects from 6 global collaborators. Sample metadata almost always included a de-identified subject ID, COVID-19 status, age in years and sex. Where available, HLA class I and class II types were obtained from metadata supplied by the sample provider rather than from assay-based typing.

TCRbeta CDR3 regions were amplified from genomic DNA by means of the immunoSEQ Assay, a bias-controlled multiplex PCR. The authors' pipeline ran thus. The number of nucleated cells in each sample was estimated by amplification of reference gene primers within the assay. Sequence reads were collapsed and filtered to measure the absolute abundance of every unique TCRbeta CDR3 rearrangement. For each sample, productive Simpson clonality was calculated by taking the square root of Simpson's diversity index across productive rearrangements. The clones in this table, taken by TCRdb from immuneACCESS, are in-frame only. Not every clone is retained; where verified, under half of the shortfall comes from an unresolved V gene, and the cause of the rest is unknown. Clonal size and the V and J genes are those of that table, whereas D and trimming came from the DNA. The sample yields 220,000 or so clones; roughly 90% were counted once. The biggest ten clones account for approximately 16% of the sample.

The CDR3 contains 13 residues, cysteine and phenylalanine counted. Only the CDR3 DNA is retained, 39 bases long and in frame from the first base. The germline ends are 9 bases apart after V is trimmed by 6 bases and J by 4 bases. From the germline V gene, CDR1 is MNHEY and CDR2 is SVGAGI. Participants in the prospective study were aged roughly 18 to 90 years, lived in some 24 United States geographic areas, and enrolled through a virtual design. In the prospective study, participants were assigned to cohorts based on the clinical history participants reported in a screening survey and a study questionnaire. A participant counted as exposed if, within 2 weeks of entering the study, that participant had been in contact with someone who had a PCR-confirmed or clinician-diagnosed COVID-19 case. In the prospective study, whole blood, serum and a nasopharyngeal or oropharyngeal swab were collected from each participant by mobile phlebotomists. Over a roughly two-month period, participants in the prospective study had the option of providing additional blood draws and questionnaires. Before DNA extraction, prospective study blood samples were shipped either frozen or at room temperature.

Overall study outcomes, separate from this receptor: How much clinical and demographic metadata was included differed by source and by participant, and the metadata was provided uncurated.

As concerns this clone: The clone's antigen remains unknown. Base qualities are missing; no much larger clone stands one base away.

The V and J genes are TRBV6-5 and TRBJ2-2, with TRBD1 tentatively as D gene (5 bases match). The sequenced material came from PBMCs or T cells enriched from blood (not recorded which). This clonotype was sampled from a man aged 25 to 40 who had been exposed to COVID-19. For the CDR3, the sequence is CASSQQVTGELFF. Read as DNA, the sequence is TGTGCCAGCAGCCAACAGGTCACCGGGGAGCTGTTTTTT.